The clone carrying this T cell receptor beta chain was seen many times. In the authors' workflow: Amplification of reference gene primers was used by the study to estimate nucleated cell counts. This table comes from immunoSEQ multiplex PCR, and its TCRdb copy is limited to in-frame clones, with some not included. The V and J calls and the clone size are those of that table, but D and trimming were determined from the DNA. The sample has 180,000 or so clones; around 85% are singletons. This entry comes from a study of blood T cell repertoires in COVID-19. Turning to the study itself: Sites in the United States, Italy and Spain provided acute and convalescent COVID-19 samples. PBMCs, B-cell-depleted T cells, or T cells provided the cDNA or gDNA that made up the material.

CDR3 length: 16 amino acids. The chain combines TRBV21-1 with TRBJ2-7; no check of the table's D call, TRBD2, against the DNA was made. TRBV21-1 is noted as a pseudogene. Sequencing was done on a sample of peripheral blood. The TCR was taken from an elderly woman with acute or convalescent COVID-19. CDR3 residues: CASIPTFQDYSYEQYF. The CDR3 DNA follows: TGTGCCAGCATCCCGACTTTCCAGGACTACTCCTACGAGCAGTACTTC.